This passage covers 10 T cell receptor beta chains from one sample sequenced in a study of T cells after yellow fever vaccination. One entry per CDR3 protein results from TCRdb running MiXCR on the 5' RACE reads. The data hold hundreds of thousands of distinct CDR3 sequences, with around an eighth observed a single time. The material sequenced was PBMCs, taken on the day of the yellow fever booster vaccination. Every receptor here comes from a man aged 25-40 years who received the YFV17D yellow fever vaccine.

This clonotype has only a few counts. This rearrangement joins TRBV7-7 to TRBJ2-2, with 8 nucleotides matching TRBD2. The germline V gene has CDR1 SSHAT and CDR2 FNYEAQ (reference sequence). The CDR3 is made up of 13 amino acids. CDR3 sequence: CASGKPNTGELFF. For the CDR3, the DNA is TGTGCTAGCGGGAAACCGAACACCGGGGAGCTGTTTTTT.

The CDR3 here is CASSPRLRPTNEKLFF. The CDR3 bases are TGTGCCAGCAGCCCGAGGCTCAGACCGACTAATGAAAAACTGTTTTTT. The V and J genes are TRBV7-2 and TRBJ1-4; D unclear. Germline CDR1 and CDR2: SGHTA and FQGNSA. Trimming pared 5 bases from V and 2 bases from J, leaving 15 bases between. This CDR3 comprises 16 residues.

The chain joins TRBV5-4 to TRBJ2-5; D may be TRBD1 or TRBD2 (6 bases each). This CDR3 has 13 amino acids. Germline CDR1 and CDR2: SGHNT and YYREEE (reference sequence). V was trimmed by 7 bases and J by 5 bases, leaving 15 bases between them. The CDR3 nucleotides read TGTGCCAGCGGGAAGGGGGGTTCGGAGACCCAGTACTTC. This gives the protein CASGKGGSETQYF.

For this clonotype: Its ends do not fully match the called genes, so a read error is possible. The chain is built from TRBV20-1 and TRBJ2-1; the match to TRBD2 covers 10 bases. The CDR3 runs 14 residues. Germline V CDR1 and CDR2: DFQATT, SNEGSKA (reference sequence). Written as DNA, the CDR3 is TGCAGAGCTAGAAGCACTAGCGGGAATCGGGAGCAGTTCTTC. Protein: CRARSTSGNREQFF.

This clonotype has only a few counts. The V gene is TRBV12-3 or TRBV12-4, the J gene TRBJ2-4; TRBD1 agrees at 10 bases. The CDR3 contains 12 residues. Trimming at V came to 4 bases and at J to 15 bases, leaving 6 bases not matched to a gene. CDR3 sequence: CASSSDRGRWYF. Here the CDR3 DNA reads TGTGCCAGCAGTTCGGACAGGGGGAGATGGTACTTC.

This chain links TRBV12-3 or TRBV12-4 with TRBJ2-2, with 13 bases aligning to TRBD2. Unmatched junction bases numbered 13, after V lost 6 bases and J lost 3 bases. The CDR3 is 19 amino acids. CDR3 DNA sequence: TGTGCCAGCAGCCTCCTGGGACTAGCGGGGCTCAGGGACACCGGGGAGCTGTTTTTT. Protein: CASSLLGLAGLRDTGELFF.

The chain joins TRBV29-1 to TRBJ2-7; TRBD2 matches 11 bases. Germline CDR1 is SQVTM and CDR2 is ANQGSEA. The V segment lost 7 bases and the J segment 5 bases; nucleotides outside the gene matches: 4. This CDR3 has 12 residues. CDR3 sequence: CSATSGSDEQYF. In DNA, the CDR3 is TGCAGCGCCACTAGCGGGAGTGACGAGCAGTACTTC.

Here the CDR3 reads CASSYRAGGSNEQFF. CDR3 sequence (DNA): TGTGCCAGCAGCTACCGAGCGGGAGGGAGCAATGAGCAGTTCTTC. The chain uses TRBV11-2 and TRBJ2-1; 10 bases fit TRBD2. Germline CDR1 is SGHAT and CDR2 is FQNNGV. V was clipped by 4 bases and J by 6 bases; unmatched bases: 6. CDR3 length: 15 amino acids.

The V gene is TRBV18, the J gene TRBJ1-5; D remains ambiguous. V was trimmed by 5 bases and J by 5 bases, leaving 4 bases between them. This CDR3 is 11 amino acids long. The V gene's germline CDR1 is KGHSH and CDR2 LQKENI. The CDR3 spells CASSGHQPQHF. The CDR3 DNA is TGTGCCAGCTCAGGTCATCAGCCCCAGCATTTT.

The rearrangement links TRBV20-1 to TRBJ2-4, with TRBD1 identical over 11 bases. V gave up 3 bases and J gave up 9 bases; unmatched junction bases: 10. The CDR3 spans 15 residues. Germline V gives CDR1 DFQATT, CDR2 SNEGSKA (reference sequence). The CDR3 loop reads CSASEAGQGVAIQYF. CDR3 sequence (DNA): TGCAGTGCTAGCGAAGCGGGACAGGGGGTGGCCATTCAGTACTTC.